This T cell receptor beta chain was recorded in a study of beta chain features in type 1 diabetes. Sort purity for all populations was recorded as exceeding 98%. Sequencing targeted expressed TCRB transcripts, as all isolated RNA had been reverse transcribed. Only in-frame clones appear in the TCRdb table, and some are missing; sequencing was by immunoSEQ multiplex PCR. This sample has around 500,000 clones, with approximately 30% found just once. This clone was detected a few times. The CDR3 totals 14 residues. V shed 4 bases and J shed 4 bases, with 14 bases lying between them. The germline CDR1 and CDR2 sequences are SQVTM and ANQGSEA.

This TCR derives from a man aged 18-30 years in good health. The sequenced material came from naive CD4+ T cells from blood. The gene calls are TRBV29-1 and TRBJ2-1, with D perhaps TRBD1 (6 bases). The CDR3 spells CSVVFGQYYNEQFF. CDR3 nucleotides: TGCAGCGTTGTTTTTGGACAGTATTACAATGAGCAGTTCTTC.